This T cell receptor beta chain was documented in a study of blood T cell repertoires in COVID-19. About the research overall: Acute and convalescent COVID-19 samples came from the United States, Italy and Spain. The analysed material was cDNA or gDNA that came from T cells, B-cell-depleted T cells, or PBMCs.

Original handling: Amplification with reference gene primers provided the estimates of nucleated cell counts. The data were produced by immunoSEQ multiplex PCR, yet TCRdb's version contains in-frame clones alone and is incomplete. Clone size and V and J calls were adopted from that table, with D and trimming inferred from the DNA. The sample lists about 300,000 clones, around 90% seen once, with under 7% in the top ten. Germline V gene lookup returns CDR1 SNHLY and CDR2 FYNNEI. Trimming took off 8 bases at V and 4 bases at J, with 23 bases between the two ends. The CDR3 is 16 residues long. The TCR was taken from a woman in her 30s with COVID-19, enrolled during active disease. The sequencing sample was made of peripheral blood. The chain joins TRBV2 to TRBJ1-2; possibly TRBD1 for D (6 bases). The CDR3 coding sequence is TGTGCCAGCGACGGACAGAACCATCTTTCTTTCTATGGCTACACCTTC. Its translation: CASDGQNHLSFYGYTF.